Sequencing of this T cell receptor (beta chain) was carried out in a study of T cell responses to AZD1222 COVID-19 vaccine. Across the whole study: Second-dose intervals of approximately 4 or approximately 12 weeks were pooled.

Clones were sequenced by immunoSEQ multiplex PCR, and TCRdb holds only the in-frame ones, with some missing. The sample has roughly 110,000 clones, around 89% seen once. Broader study findings: Two doses of AZD1222 preceded a rise in Spike-specific TCR breadth and depth. Females made up more of the donors, who were largely white British, and clonal diversity may have come out too low. Reportedly, nearly half of unique spike TCRs recognized epitopes outside B.1.351/B.1.1.7 mutations.

The CDR3 sequence is 15 residues long. From germline, CDR1 is LGHDT and CDR2 YNNKEL (reference sequence). V dropped 2 bases and J dropped 5 bases, with 15 bases sitting between them. With regard to this clone: Its specificity is not known.

The TCR sequence derives from an adult in good health. The sample here was peripheral blood, taken on day 0 of AZD1222 vaccination. The chain links TRBV3-1 (or the pseudogene TRBV3-2) to TRBJ1-2, with D possibly matching TRBD1 (5 bases). The CDR3 DNA follows: TGTGCCAGCAGCCAAAGGATGGGGCCGCCATATGGCTACACCTTC. Protein sequence: CASSQRMGPPYGYTF.